These 26 T cell receptor beta chains originate from one sample sequenced in a study of early T cells in non-severe SARS-CoV-2 infection. TCRdb reanalysed the 5' RACE reads using MiXCR and keeps one entry per CDR3 protein. The sample shows around 28,000 distinct CDR3 sequences, about 5% of them seen only once. Sequencing input: whole blood. The receptor source for this set is an adult who was a healthcare worker with PCR-confirmed SARS-CoV-2 infection or an uninfected control (not recorded which).

This clonotype appeared a few times. This rearrangement joins TRBV5-5 to TRBJ2-5; maybe TRBD2 (5 bases). V lost 7 bases and J lost 5, with 12 bases in between. The CDR3 covers 12 residues. CDR1 is SGHKS, CDR2 YYEKEE, per germline (reference sequence). For the CDR3, the DNA is TGTGCCAGCTTGAGGGAGAGGGAGACCCAGTACTTC. Amino acids: CASLRERETQYF.

This rearrangement joins TRBV2 to TRBJ2-1; 8 bases fit TRBD2. The length of the CDR3 is 17 residues. V lost 5 bases, J lost 0 bases, and 9 bases stayed unmatched. Germline CDR1 SNHLY, CDR2 FYNNEI. Here the CDR3 reads CASSRSRTSGSYNEQFF. The DNA of the CDR3 is TGTGCCAGCAGTCGAAGCCGAACTAGCGGCTCCTACAATGAGCAGTTCTTC.

The chain joins TRBV30 to TRBJ1-4; D not certain. CDR3 size: 13 residues. V was cut by 2 bases and J by 4 bases, with 8 bases left in between. Germline assignment: CDR1 GTSNPN and CDR2 SVGIG (reference sequence). This CDR3 reads CAWSRGNNEKLFF. The CDR3 DNA follows: TGTGCCTGGAGTAGAGGGAATAATGAAAAACTGTTTTTT.

The chain couples TRBV27 to TRBJ1-5; the D gene is possibly TRBD1 (5 bases). Trimming removed 3 bases from V and 0 bases from J, with 6 bases in between. Germline values: CDR1 MNHEY, CDR2 SMNVEV (reference sequence). The CDR3 loop spans 14 amino acids. CDR3 sequence reads: CASSFGGSNQPQHF. The CDR3 DNA reads TGTGCCAGCAGTTTCGGGGGTAGCAATCAGCCCCAGCATTTT.

This clonotype was counted at least ten times. The chain employs TRBV7-9 and TRBJ2-5; D call uncertain. The germline CDR1 and CDR2 sequences are SEHNR and FQNEAQ (reference sequence). V was cut by 1 base and J by 3 bases, with 9 bases left in between. The CDR3 extends over 14 amino acids. The CDR3 loop is CASSLGKVEETQYF. The DNA for the CDR3 is TGTGCCAGCAGCTTAGGAAAGGTGGAAGAGACCCAGTACTTC.

By sample share, this clonotype is medium-sized. The V call is TRBV20-1, the J call TRBJ2-1; weak D call: TRBD2 (5 bases). The CDR3 consists of 15 residues. Trimming stripped 6 bases from V and 5 bases from J, with 20 bases between. Germline loops: CDR1 DFQATT, CDR2 SNEGSKA (reference sequence). The CDR3 protein is CSAIKDGLVHNEQFF. In nucleotides, the CDR3 is TGCAGTGCGATCAAAGACGGACTTGTCCACAATGAGCAGTTCTTC.

This chain links TRBV28 with TRBJ2-1; no clear D. Germline loops: CDR1 MDHEN, CDR2 SYDVKM. V was cut by 7 bases and J by 6 bases, with 19 bases left in between. This CDR3 contains 15 residues. The CDR3 DNA is TGTGCCAGCACCGAGAGCCCAGGACGGGTCAATGAGCAGTTCTTC. Its translation: CASTESPGRVNEQFF.

In this sample, this clonotype turned up many times. The chain joins TRBV19 to TRBJ1-1; tentative D call: TRBD1 (6 bases). This CDR3 spans 15 amino acids. The V end lost 4 bases, the J end lost 4 bases, and 16 bases lay between the germline ends. Germline lookup yields CDR1 LNHDA and CDR2 SQIVND (reference sequence). The DNA for the CDR3 is TGTGCCAGTAGTAACGAAAAGGGGGTGGCCACTGAAGCTTTCTTT. It specifies CASSNEKGVATEAFF.

This clonotype was counted ten times or more. J is TRBJ1-1 and V is TRBV19; 8 nucleotides match TRBD1. V trimming: 4 bases; J trimming: 1 base; junction bases outside the gene matches: 8. The CDR3 consists of 16 residues. Germline V CDR1 and CDR2: LNHDA, SQIVND (reference sequence). This chain's CDR3 is CASSTYRTGRNTEAFF. The DNA of the CDR3 is TGTGCCAGTAGTACATACCGGACAGGGCGGAACACTGAAGCTTTCTTT.

Sample share makes this clonotype medium-sized. This CDR3 is CASSPGGGRTYEQYF. In nucleotides, the CDR3 is TGTGCCAGTAGCCCGGGTGGCGGACGAACCTACGAGCAGTACTTC. This chain links TRBV19 with TRBJ2-7; D not certain. V lost 6 bases and J 2 bases, leaving 17 bases between the germline ends. The germline V gene encodes CDR1 LNHDA and CDR2 SQIVND (reference sequence). The CDR3 runs to 15 residues. Using reference TRBV19 and TRBJ2-7 for the parts outside the CDR3, the full variable domain is DGGITQSPKYLFRKEGQNVTLSCEQNLNHDAMYWYRQDPGQGLRLIYYSQIVNDFQKGDIAEGYSVSREKKESFPLTVTSAQKNPTAFYLCASSPGGGRTYEQYFGPGTRLTVT.

The rearrangement links TRBV9 to TRBJ2-2; TRBD1 matches at 7 bases. The CDR3 has 16 residues. In germline, CDR1 is SGDLS, CDR2 YYNGEE. V trimming: 3 bases; J trimming: 6 bases; junction bases outside the gene matches: 11. CDR3 sequence: CASSAAAGGSAGELFF. For the CDR3, the DNA is TGTGCCAGCAGCGCCGCGGCAGGGGGTTCAGCCGGGGAGCTGTTTTTT. Full variable domain (missing parts from reference TRBV9 and TRBJ2-2): DSGVTQTPKHLITATGQRVTLRCSPRSGDLSVYWYQQSLDQGLQFLIQYYNGEERAKGNILERFSAQQFPDLHSELNLSSLELGDSALYFCASSAAAGGSAGELFFGEGSRLTVL.

This chain connects TRBV6-5 to TRBJ1-4, with 7 bases aligning to TRBD1. The trim removed 5 bases at V and 7 bases at J, leaving 13 bases unmatched. The CDR3 is made up of 16 amino acids. Germline loops: CDR1 MNHEY, CDR2 SVGAGI. The DNA for the CDR3 is TGTGCCAGCAGTAAAACAGGGGTCCCACCTAGTGAAAAACTGTTTTTT. This gives the protein CASSKTGVPPSEKLFF.

The rearrangement links TRBV15 to TRBJ2-7; 7 nucleotides align to TRBD2. The CDR3 has 14 amino acids. Germline V gives CDR1 LNHNV, CDR2 YYDKDF (reference sequence). J lost 3 bases, V lost 1 base, and 3 bases had no gene match. CDR3 DNA sequence: TGTGCCACCAGCAGAGGGGAGGGAAGCTACGAGCAGTACTTC. It translates to CATSRGEGSYEQYF. The variable domain in full, completed from reference TRBV15 and TRBJ2-7, reads DAMVIQNPRYQVTQFGKPVTLSCSQTLNHNVMYWYQQKSSQAPKLLFHYYDKDFNNEADTPDNFQSRRPNTSFCFLDIRSPGLGDTAMYLCATSRGEGSYEQYFGPGTRLTVT.

The sample holds many counts of this clonotype. V and J are TRBV7-9 and TRBJ1-2; D perhaps matches TRBD1 (5 bases). The V gene's germline CDR1 is SEHNR and CDR2 FQNEAQ (reference sequence). V was cut by 5 bases and J by 4 bases, with 14 bases left in between. This CDR3 comprises 14 residues. As DNA, the CDR3 is TGTGCCAGCAGCCCAGCCCAGGGACCCTATGGCTACACCTTC. It specifies CASSPAQGPYGYTF.

This clonotype was observed many times. The V call is TRBV20-1, the J call TRBJ2-7; D is perhaps TRBD1 (6 bases). Trimming took 5 bases from V and 1 from J, leaving 15 bases between them. Germline V CDR1 and CDR2: DFQATT, SNEGSKA (reference sequence). This CDR3 region has 14 residues. The CDR3 nucleotides read TGCAGTGCTCCTCCGACAGGAGCTTCCTACGAGCAGTACTTC. It specifies CSAPPTGASYEQYF.

This clonotype was detected many times. The V call is TRBV12-3 or TRBV12-4, the J call TRBJ2-1; 16 bases fit TRBD2. Trimming took 7 bases from V and 0 from J; bases not matched to a gene: 12. The CDR3 covers 20 residues. In DNA, the CDR3 is TGTGCCAGCATTCACATCGGGACTAGCGGGAGGGCCGGCTCCTACAATGAGCAGTTCTTC. It is translated as CASIHIGTSGRAGSYNEQFF.

This clonotype was counted many times. The J gene is TRBJ1-1, the V gene TRBV7-3; possible D gene TRBD1, 6 bases. V was trimmed by 6 bases and J by 7 bases, leaving 24 bases between them. The CDR3 runs to 16 residues. CDR1 and CDR2 (germline): SGHTA, FQGTGA. The CDR3 DNA sequence: TGTGCCAGCAGTTCGCCCTGGGAAGGGGGGTTGTTTGAAGCTTTCTTT. Translated, it gives CASSSPWEGGLFEAFF.

This clonotype was recorded at least ten times. V gene TRBV10-3 combines with J gene TRBJ2-7; D is uncertain. The CDR3 length is 14 residues. Germline V gene sequence: CDR1 ENHRY, CDR2 SYGVKD. V was pared by 1 base and J by 1 base, with 8 bases between. CDR3 coding DNA: TGTGCCATCAGTGAGTTGGACGGATCCTACGAGCAGTACTTC. Protein product: CAISELDGSYEQYF.

The rearrangement links TRBV30 to TRBJ1-4; D may be TRBD1 (5 bases). V was pared by 4 bases and J by 3 bases, with 21 bases between. CDR1 and CDR2 from the germline V gene are GTSNPN and SVGIG (reference sequence). This CDR3 comprises 17 residues. This chain's CDR3 is CAWTRGGILAANEKLFF. The CDR3 DNA follows: TGTGCCTGGACAAGGGGAGGTATCCTTGCGGCTAATGAAAAACTGTTTTTT.

This clonotype was seen only a few times. The rearrangement joins TRBV3-1 to TRBJ1-3; 9 nucleotides agree with TRBD1. The CDR3 consists of 16 residues. V lost 4 bases to trimming and J lost 0 bases; unmatched junction nucleotides: 4. CDR1 and CDR2 (germline): LGHDT, YNNKEL (reference sequence). DNA of the CDR3: TGTGCCAGCAGCCGTCGACAGGGGGACTCTGGAAACACCATATATTTT. It translates to CASSRRQGDSGNTIYF.

This clonotype was recorded many times. The chain recombines TRBV18 with TRBJ1-6, with 12 bases lining up with TRBD1. J gave up 8 bases and V 4 bases, and 6 bases lay outside the gene matches. The CDR3 has 16 amino acids. Germline V lookup: CDR1 KGHSH, CDR2 LQKENI. CDR3 protein: CASSLSGQGADSPLHF. The CDR3 region has the DNA TGTGCCAGCTCACTATCGGGACAGGGGGCAGATTCACCCCTCCACTTT.

This clonotype was seen at least ten times. This sequence joins TRBV9 and TRBJ1-4; possibly TRBD1 for D (5 bases). The CDR3 has 15 residues. The V and J ends lost 4 bases and 5 bases respectively, with 15 bases between them. CDR1 SGDLS and CDR2 YYNGEE come from the germline V gene. DNA of the CDR3: TGTGCCAGCAGCCCGCACGGGACTAAAAATGAAAAACTGTTTTTT. Translation: CASSPHGTKNEKLFF.

The table lists this clonotype with many counts. The chain links TRBV10-2 to TRBJ1-5; D perhaps matches TRBD1 (5 bases). V was pared by 4 bases and J by 5 bases, with 9 bases between. The germline gives CDR1 WSHSY, CDR2 SAAADI. The CDR3 runs 13 residues. As DNA, the CDR3 is TGCGCCAGCAGTGGGGGGATGGATCAGCCCCAGCATTTT. Residues: CASSGGMDQPQHF.

This clonotype was seen at least ten times. The chain recombines TRBV29-1 with TRBJ2-7; 8 bases match TRBD1. The V gene's germline CDR1 is SQVTM and CDR2 ANQGSEA. The V and J ends lost 7 bases and 5 bases, in that order; junction bases with no gene match: 10. The CDR3 is made up of 13 amino acids. The CDR3 bases are TGCAGCGCTATAACAGGGGGTCTGGACGAGCAGTACTTC. Its protein product is CSAITGGLDEQYF.

At least ten counts were recorded for this clonotype. Its ends do not fully match the called genes, so a read error is possible. The chain recombines TRBV30 with TRBJ1-2; D gene uncertain. The CDR3 spans 14 residues. Germline CDR1 is GTSNPN and CDR2 is SVGIG (reference sequence). CDR3 residues: CPWERSKCRYGYTF. DNA of the CDR3: TGTCCCTGGGAGAGGTCAAAATGTCGCTATGGCTACACCTTC. The whole variable domain, filled in from reference TRBV30 and TRBJ1-2, reads SQTIHQWPATLVQPVGSPLSLECTVEGTSNPNLYWYRQAAGRGLQLLFYSVGIGQISSEVPQNLSASRPQDRQFILSSKKLLLSDSGFYLCPWERSKCRYGYTFGSGTRLTVV.

The sample holds many counts of this clonotype. CDR3 sequence (DNA): TGTGCCAGCAGCTTGCGGACTTCCAACACCGGGGAGCTGTTTTTT. Its protein is CASSLRTSNTGELFF. The chain couples TRBV11-3 to TRBJ2-2; TRBD2 is a possible D gene (5 bases). CDR1 and CDR2 from the germline V gene are SGHNT and YENEEA. The V gene lost 3 bases and the J gene lost 2 bases, with 10 bases spanning the gap. CDR3 length: 15 amino acids.